A selection of T cell receptor beta chains follows, all from one sample in a study of human T cells and chemical hapten exposure. MiXCR was run by TCRdb on the RACE reads, yielding one entry per CDR3 protein. This table has roughly 150,000 distinct CDR3 sequences, approximately 10% appearing once. The sample was whole blood, taken in connection with sensitization to the hapten diphenylcyclopropenone (DPC). The source is a woman between 45 and 60 years old with alopecia areata. Some clones in this sample may be carry-over from other donors' samples. Each CDR3 is given with its conserved first and last residue. A D gene is named only where the DNA matches it firmly. Only part of the rows carry a size: once, few, many, or a class if the clone is expanded.

D gene	V gene	clone size	J gene	CDR3 protein	CDR3 DNA
.	TRBV7-2	once	TRBJ1-1	CASSPGRGTEAFF	TGTGCCAGCAGCCCCGGTCGAGGTACTGAAGCTTTCTTT
.	TRBV28	few	TRBJ2-7	CASSSSVPEQYF	TGTGCCAGCAGTTCTTCCGTCCCCGAGCAGTACTTC
.	TRBV3-1	few	TRBJ1-1	CASSQDRPTATLNTEAFF	TGTGCCAGCAGCCAAGATCGCCCGACAGCTACCCTGAACACTGAAGCTTTCTTT
.	TRBV29-1	few	TRBJ2-7	CSVVDGSYEQYF	TGCAGCGTTGTCGACGGATCCTACGAGCAGTACTTC
.	TRBV6-2/TRBV6-3	.	TRBJ2-1	CASNEGPYNEQFF	TGTGCCAGCAACGAGGGCCCTTACAATGAGCAGTTCTTC
TRBD1	TRBV3-1	few	TRBJ1-5	CASSQDARGNQPQHF	TGTGCCAGCAGCCAAGACGCCAGGGGGAATCAGCCCCAGCATTTT
.	TRBV18	.	TRBJ2-5	CASSPGATSGTQYF	TGTGCCAGCTCACCCGGGGCTACATCGGGGACCCAGTACTTC
.	TRBV15	many	TRBJ2-1	CATSPEANEQFF	TGTGCCACCTCGCCGGAGGCCAATGAGCAGTTCTTC
TRBD2	TRBV11-3	few	TRBJ2-3	CASSLKLAGPDTQYF	TGTGCCAGCAGCTTAAAACTAGCGGGACCAGATACGCAGTATTTT
.	TRBV5-4	.	TRBJ2-7	CASSLVLRSEQYF	TGTGCCAGCAGCTTGGTCCTCCGATCCGAGCAGTACTTC
TRBD2	TRBV7-7	few	TRBJ2-5	CASSLAGMGETQYF	TGTGCTAGCAGCCTAGCGGGAATGGGTGAGACCCAGTACTTC
TRBD2	TRBV10-1	many	TRBJ2-2	CATPLAGGPNTGELFF	TGCGCCACCCCTCTAGCGGGAGGCCCTAACACCGGGGAGCTGTTTTTT
.	TRBV29-1	few	TRBJ1-1	CSVLNTEAFF	TGCAGCGTGTTGAACACTGAAGCTTTCTTT
TRBD1	TRBV7-2	.	TRBJ2-5	CASSQGRGPETQYF	TGTGCCAGCAGCCAAGGCAGGGGGCCTGAGACCCAGTACTTC
.	TRBV9	few	TRBJ2-6	CASSVGVSVGANVLTF	TGTGCCAGCAGCGTAGGAGTTTCGGTTGGGGCCAACGTCCTGACTTTC
.	TRBV6-2/TRBV6-3	many	TRBJ2-2	CASSPFAQNTGELFF	TGTGCCAGCAGCCCCTTCGCACAGAACACCGGGGAGCTGTTTTTT
.	TRBV10-1	.	TRBJ1-4	CASSKEQGRDEKLFF	TGCGCCAGCAGTAAGGAACAGGGAAGGGATGAAAAACTGTTTTTT
.	TRBV11-2	many	TRBJ2-1	CASSLVSPGEQFF	TGTGCCAGCAGCTTAGTTAGCCCAGGTGAGCAGTTCTTC
TRBD2	TRBV5-1	many	TRBJ2-2	CASSLIPGGPTGELFF	TGCGCCAGCAGCCTCATACCGGGAGGGCCTACCGGGGAGCTGTTTTTT